The next 28 T cell receptor beta chains were all read from a single sample in a study of CD4+ T cells in melanoma (dated by TCRdb to about 2022). Libraries were made using the immunoSEQ multiplex PCR assay. TCRdb obtained this table from immuneACCESS and retained in-frame rearrangements with V and J assigned. These tables miss some clones; where compared with another copy, unresolved V genes account for less than half of the shortfall, and the remainder is unexplained. The sample includes about 5,700 clones, with about 70% observed a single time. The ten top clones hold 24% of the sample. The sequencing sample was made of cells from a culture (not recorded whether cultured in vitro). The receptors shown here come from a human donor with melanoma.

This chain connects TRBV27 to TRBJ2-7; 9 bases align to TRBD1. The CDR3 extends over 15 amino acids. Germline V lookup: CDR1 MNHEY, CDR2 SMNVEV (reference sequence). V was clipped by 2 bases and J by 5 bases; unmatched bases: 7. The CDR3 DNA sequence: TGTGCCAGCAGTTTAGGGACAGGGTGGCCTGACGAGCAGTACTTC. Its protein product is CASSLGTGWPDEQYF.

CDR3 region: CASSQDRFEQSTDTQYF. DNA of the CDR3: TGCGCCAGCAGCCAAGATCGATTTGAACAAAGCACAGATACGCAGTATTTT. The rearrangement links TRBV4-1 to TRBJ2-3; D not certain. This CDR3 is built from 17 residues. Germline V gene lookup returns CDR1 MGHRA and CDR2 YSYEKL. V lost 0 bases and J 0 bases, leaving 13 bases between the germline ends.

The chain employs TRBV29-1 and TRBJ2-5; 8 bases are a match to TRBD1. The CDR3 extends over 12 amino acids. Germline V lookup: CDR1 SQVTM, CDR2 ANQGSEA. V was pared by 7 bases and J by 5 bases, with 6 bases of the junction left unmatched. DNA of the CDR3: TGCAGCGCTGACAGGGGAGGTGAGACCCAGTACTTC. It translates to CSADRGGETQYF.

The rearrangement joins TRBV5-1 to TRBJ1-5, with TRBD1 matching 10 bases. This CDR3 has 16 amino acids. V shed 4 bases and J 4 bases; nucleotides not matched to a gene: 8. Germline assignment: CDR1 SGHRS and CDR2 YFSETQ. In DNA form, the CDR3 reads TGCGCCAGCAGCCTTTCCGGGACAGGGGCTAATCAGCCCCAGCATTTT. Translated: CASSLSGTGANQPQHF.

The chain uses TRBV4-1 and TRBJ1-2; 12 nucleotides align to TRBD1. The V segment lost 0 bases and the J segment 7 bases; nucleotides outside the gene matches: 9. CDR3 size: 17 residues. The germline CDR1 and CDR2 sequences are MGHRA and YSYEKL. The CDR3 nucleotides read TGCGCCAGCAGCCAAGACGTCGGGACAGGGGGCGCCTCTGGCTACACCTTC. Translated, it gives CASSQDVGTGGASGYTF.

This clone was picked up a small number of times. V usage is TRBV29-1 and J usage is TRBJ2-2; D remains unclear. This CDR3 comprises 12 residues. The germline V and J ends were trimmed by 5 bases and 1 base, with 5 bases remaining between them. The germline CDR1 and CDR2 sequences are SQVTM and ANQGSEA. Here the CDR3 DNA reads TGCAGCGTTAAGGAGAACACCGGGGAGCTGTTTTTT. This translates into CSVKENTGELFF.

This clone has more than one count but fewer than ten. This chain links TRBV3-1 (or the pseudogene TRBV3-2) with TRBJ2-7; 11 bases line up with TRBD2. Trimming at V came to 1 base and at J to 0 bases, leaving 5 bases not matched to a gene. The CDR3 loop spans 17 amino acids. CDR1 is LGHDT and CDR2 is YNNKEL in the germline V gene (reference sequence). CDR3 DNA sequence: TGTGCCAGCAGCCAAGGTAGCGGGGGGGTCAGCTCCTACGAGCAGTACTTC. Its protein is CASSQGSGGVSSYEQYF.

V and J are TRBV4-3 and TRBJ1-4; TRBD1 matches 7 bases. The CDR3 extends over 15 amino acids. Trimming took 2 bases from V and 5 from J; bases not matched to a gene: 5. Germline V gene lookup returns CDR1 LGHNA and CDR2 YSLEER. For the CDR3, the DNA is TGCGCCAGCAGCCAAAAGGGCAGGGGGAATGAAAAACTGTTTTTT. It is translated as CASSQKGRGNEKLFF.

The chain links TRBV7-3 to TRBJ1-1; D perhaps matches TRBD1 (6 bases). This CDR3 is built from 13 residues. V was pared by 2 bases and J by 11 bases, with 15 bases between. The V gene's germline CDR1 is SGHTA and CDR2 FQGTGA. The CDR3 bases are TGTGCCAGCAGCTTAGCGGGGAGGGACACGGCTTTCTTT. As protein: CASSLAGRDTAFF.

CDR3 nucleotide sequence: TGTGCCAGCAGCTTCGGCGGGACAGGGGGCAGTTACGAGCAGTACTTC. Translation gives CASSFGGTGGSYEQYF. This chain uses TRBV7-9 with TRBJ2-7; 12 positions agree with TRBD1. J gave up 4 bases and V 3 bases, and 7 bases lay outside the gene matches. Germline V gene sequence: CDR1 SEHNR, CDR2 FQNEAQ (reference sequence). The CDR3 loop spans 16 amino acids.

This clone was recorded a few times. The chain employs TRBV28 and TRBJ2-1, with D possibly TRBD1 on 5 matching bases. The V end was cut by 3 bases, the J end by 3 bases, with 9 bases between. The CDR3 extends over 14 amino acids. The V gene's germline CDR1 is MDHEN and CDR2 SYDVKM. CDR3 protein: CASSFVQGYNEQFF. The CDR3, as DNA: TGTGCCAGCAGTTTCGTCCAGGGCTACAATGAGCAGTTCTTC.

The gene calls are TRBV28 and TRBJ1-4; 7 bases are shared with TRBD1. V lost 6 bases to trimming and J lost 8 bases; unmatched junction nucleotides: 9. Germline V CDR1 and CDR2: MDHEN, SYDVKM. The CDR3 runs 14 residues. The CDR3 region is CASSPQGRGEKLFF. DNA for the CDR3: TGTGCCAGCAGCCCACAGGGGCGCGGCGAAAAACTGTTTTTT.

This clone was counted once. J is TRBJ2-7 and V is TRBV2; D could derive from TRBD1 or TRBD2 (5 bases each). V was cut by 4 bases and J by 1 base, with 17 bases left in between. Germline loops: CDR1 SNHLY, CDR2 FYNNEI. The CDR3 extends over 16 amino acids. The CDR3 spells CASSGEGTGESYEQYF. The DNA for the CDR3 is TGTGCCAGCAGTGGAGAGGGAACAGGAGAATCCTACGAGCAGTACTTC.

This clone was counted a few times. The chain is built from TRBV7-9 and TRBJ1-6; no clear D. The germline gives CDR1 SEHNR, CDR2 FQNEAQ (reference sequence). The V end was cut by 1 base, the J end by 7 bases, with 5 bases between. The CDR3 is made up of 13 amino acids. CDR3 amino acids: CASSLVGNSPLHF. DNA for the CDR3: TGTGCCAGCAGCTTAGTCGGAAATTCACCCCTCCACTTT.

This clone was counted only a few times. V is TRBV19 and J is TRBJ1-5; 7 bases are shared with TRBD1. The CDR3 length is 19 residues. The germline CDR1 and CDR2 sequences are LNHDA and SQIVND (reference sequence). The J segment lost 1 base and the V segment lost 1 base, leaving 13 bases of the junction unmatched. CDR3 nucleotides: TGTGCCAGTAGTATAGGAGGGGACAGCCGTCTAAGGAGCAATCAGCCCCAGCATTTT. Amino acids: CASSIGGDSRLRSNQPQHF. The full variable domain, in which reference TRBV19 and TRBJ1-5 provide the parts outside the CDR3, is DGGITQSPKYLFRKEGQNVTLSCEQNLNHDAMYWYRQDPGQGLRLIYYSQIVNDFQKGDIAEGYSVSREKKESFPLTVTSAQKNPTAFYLCASSIGGDSRLRSNQPQHFGDGTRLSIL.

This clone appeared a few times. In nucleotides, the CDR3 is TGTGCCAGTAGTATATCGGGTGCACGTGTCGTCCCTTCACCCCTCCACTTT. This codes for CASSISGARVVPSPLHF. The chain uses TRBV19 and TRBJ1-6; D gene uncertain. The CDR3 has 17 residues. Looked up from germline, CDR1 is LNHDA and CDR2 is SQIVND (reference sequence). Trimming pared 2 bases from V and 9 bases from J, leaving 20 bases between.

The chain couples TRBV14 to TRBJ2-7; the D is unclear. This CDR3 spans 13 amino acids. Trimming shortened V by 1 base and J by 6 bases, and 10 bases separated the two germline ends. Germline lookup yields CDR1 SGHDN and CDR2 FVKESK. This chain's CDR3 is CASSQVQRSEQYF. In DNA, the CDR3 is TGTGCCAGCAGCCAAGTACAGAGGTCCGAGCAGTACTTC.

This clone turned up a few times. The chain is built from TRBV5-8 and TRBJ2-2, with D unresolved. The CDR3 is 16 residues long. The germline gives CDR1 SGHTS, CDR2 YDEGEE. The germline V and J ends were trimmed by 1 base and 0 bases, with 10 bases remaining between them. The CDR3 bases are TGTGCCAGCAGCTTGAAGTCAGGACCGAACACCGGGGAGCTGTTTTTT. It translates to CASSLKSGPNTGELFF.

V usage is TRBV27 and J usage is TRBJ2-1, with a weak D call TRBD2 (6 bases). V dropped 7 bases and J dropped 0 bases, with 10 bases sitting between them. In germline, CDR1 is MNHEY, CDR2 SMNVEV (reference sequence). The CDR3 loop spans 14 amino acids. The CDR3 DNA follows: TGTGCCAGCACCGCCGGGAGCTCCTACAATGAGCAGTTCTTC. Amino acids: CASTAGSSYNEQFF.

The V gene is TRBV11-2, the J gene TRBJ1-1; the D gene is possibly TRBD1 (6 bases). V was pared by 5 bases and J by 6 bases, with 13 bases between. Germline CDR1 is SGHAT and CDR2 is FQNNGV. The CDR3 length is 13 residues. The CDR3 DNA follows: TGTGCCAGCAGCCCCGGACAGTTTCCTGAAGCTTTCTTT. Translating it yields CASSPGQFPEAFF.

This rearrangement joins TRBV19 to TRBJ2-3; TRBD2 is a possible D gene (5 bases). Trimming took 1 base from V and 2 from J, leaving 10 bases between them. Germline assignment: CDR1 LNHDA and CDR2 SQIVND (reference sequence). The CDR3 has 15 residues. This chain's CDR3 is CASSIGTPFTDTQYF. The CDR3 bases are TGTGCCAGTAGTATAGGGACTCCGTTCACAGATACGCAGTATTTT.

CDR3 sequence reads: CASSELSGGVDGNSPLHF. The CDR3 DNA is TGTGCCAGCAGTGAATTATCGGGGGGGGTCGATGGTAATTCACCCCTCCACTTT. The chain uses TRBV6-1 and TRBJ1-6; D may be TRBD1 (5 bases). From germline, CDR1 is MNHNS and CDR2 SASEGT. V lost 2 bases to trimming and J lost 6 bases, with 20 bases between them. The CDR3 is 18 amino acids.

V usage is TRBV19 and J usage is TRBJ2-5; D possibly corresponds to TRBD2 (6 bases). Germline CDR1 is LNHDA and CDR2 is SQIVND (reference sequence). V was cut by 9 bases and J by 1 base, with 15 bases left in between. The CDR3 extends over 14 amino acids. CDR3 sequence: CASPNKAGQETQYF. CDR3 sequence (DNA): TGTGCCAGCCCGAATAAAGCGGGCCAAGAGACCCAGTACTTC.

The CDR3 sequence: CASSYAGNYNEQFF. CDR3 in DNA: TGTGCCAGCAGTTACGCAGGAAACTACAATGAGCAGTTCTTC. V and J are TRBV6-5 and TRBJ2-1, with D hard to call. The CDR3 loop spans 14 amino acids. The germline V and J ends were trimmed by 2 bases and 3 bases, with 8 bases remaining between them. Germline CDR1 reads MNHEY; CDR2 reads SVGAGI.

J is TRBJ1-2 and V is TRBV19; 7 bases are a match to TRBD1. The trim removed 3 bases at V and 5 bases at J, leaving 3 bases unmatched. There are 13 residues in the CDR3. From germline, CDR1 is LNHDA and CDR2 SQIVND (reference sequence). The CDR3 DNA reads as TGTGCCAGTAGTATCGGACAGGCTTATGGCTACACCTTC. This sequence encodes CASSIGQAYGYTF.

The J gene is TRBJ2-7, the V gene TRBV14; a possible D gene is TRBD1 (6 bases). This CDR3 has 14 amino acids. The germline V gene has CDR1 SGHDN and CDR2 FVKESK. V lost 4 bases, J lost 5 bases, and 15 bases lay in between. The CDR3 nucleotides read TGTGCCAGCAGCCTATACAGGGATGGCGACGAGCAGTACTTC. The encoded protein is CASSLYRDGDEQYF.

By frequency in the sample, this clone is medium-sized. The chain joins TRBV5-8 to TRBJ2-7; D remains unclear. Germline V gene data show CDR1 as SGHTS and CDR2 as YDEGEE. V lost 2 bases and J lost 3, with 6 bases in between. CDR3 length: 12 residues. The CDR3 loop is CASSFPGYEQYF. The CDR3 DNA follows: TGTGCCAGCAGCTTCCCCGGCTACGAGCAGTACTTC.

V is TRBV9 and J is TRBJ1-6; tentative D call: TRBD1 (6 bases). V was pared by 0 bases and J by 2 bases, with 12 bases between. CDR3 size: 17 residues. Germline CDR1 SGDLS, CDR2 YYNGEE. The CDR3 nucleotides read TGTGCCAGCAGCGTAGAGGGGGAGAGGACCTATAATTCACCCCTCCACTTT. Translation gives CASSVEGERTYNSPLHF.